The entry that follows covers one T cell receptor (beta chain) sequence. Its antigen remains unidentified. Base qualities are not at hand, and no much larger clone is one base apart. In the germline V gene, CDR1 corresponds to SGDLS and CDR2 to YYNGEE. The CDR3 runs 16 amino acids, cysteine and phenylalanine included. The CDR3 DNA has 48 bases and is translated from base 1. The junction carries 18 bases between V and J, which are trimmed by 1 base and 5 bases respectively. This sample is part of a study of T cells in localized non-small cell lung cancer (TCRdb year 2020). Broadly, across the study: Comparing tumors with uninvolved tumor-adjacent lungs, the study looked at the T cell repertoires of approximately 240 patients with early-stage NSCLC. All 250 or so NSCLC patients in the cohort were treatment-naive and had localized lung tumors that were resected. A mean age of about 66 years was recorded for the NSCLC patients, of whom 120 to 150 were male and some 100 were female. The full study reports these points: Of the top 100 tumor clones, a median of roughly 60 were detected in paired uninvolved adjacent lung; roughly 26 were also among that lung's top 100. Higher T cell density in blood was associated with longer overall survival, whereas higher clonality in adjacent lung was associated with shorter survival. Uninvolved tumor-adjacent lung showed the highest T cell clonality, higher than tumor, which suggests more focused antigenic responses in the adjacent lung. Because multi-region tumor sequencing was not done, intratumor heterogeneity could not be ruled out. Because the study design was exploratory, TCR variables were selected using unadjusted p-values without false-discovery rate correction.

TCR beta CDR3 regions were sequenced from DNA using the immunoSEQ Assay. The original methods were these. To compute T cell density, TCR beta template counts were normalized to usable DNA, which was estimated by amplifying housekeeping genes. The preseqR package was used to estimate richness by extrapolating to 400,000 templates for PBMC samples and to 120,000 templates for tissue samples. Clonality was taken to be one minus Pielou's evenness. To identify tissue-enriched TCRs, differential abundance testing was run on productive amino-acid clonotypes with a minimum total count of 5 and an alpha of 0.1. The Jaccard Index and the Morisita Overlap Index were used to measure repertoire overlap between compartments. GLIPH grouped TCR beta CDR3s together with public tetramer-defined viral CDR3s, and a viral motif had to include at least three viral sequences and show V-gene enrichment. Entries here come from immuneACCESS through TCRdb and include only in-frame sequences with V and J called. Some clones fail to appear in such tables; in the studies checked, an unresolved V gene covers under half of the shortfall, and the cause of the remainder is unknown. V and J calls and clone size follow that table, whereas D and trimming were derived from the DNA. This sample comprises 25,000 to 30,000 clones, about 92% of them detected only once. Of the sample, 4.2% is held by the ten largest clones.

At diagnosis, tumor, uninvolved tumor-adjacent lung and peripheral blood were collected and then preserved as a mix of FFPE and fresh-frozen material. For TCR repertoire profiling, the blood samples were analyzed as peripheral blood mononuclear cells. The rearrangement combines TRBV9 with TRBJ2-5; the D call could be TRBD1 or TRBD2, with each sharing 5 bases. The TCR was taken from a woman aged 35-75 years with stage III lung adenocarcinoma. The sample in question was peripheral blood mononuclear cells, obtained before any cancer treatment. The CDR3: CASSVSGGRGRETQYF. Read as DNA, the sequence is TGTGCCAGCAGCGTAAGTGGGGGAAGGGGACGCGAGACCCAGTACTTC.